This T cell receptor (beta chain) derives from a study of blood T cells in healthy people across ages. Study-level points and caveats: Age showed a roughly linear inverse relationship with TCR beta diversity per million T cells. Using unsorted PBMCs precluded a conclusive naive versus antigen-experienced comparison.

As to this clonotype: What it binds is not known.

Using a J-beta primer mix together with a sample-barcoded 5' primer, a second PCR was run for roughly 7 to 11 cycles. TCRdb recomputed calls from the 5' RACE reads with MiXCR, one row per CDR3 protein. The repertoire holds hundreds of thousands of distinct CDR3 sequences, with approximately 25% as singletons. In germline, CDR1 is PRHDT, CDR2 FYEKMQ (reference sequence). The CDR3 sequence is 14 residues long. Trimming left V 5 bases short and J 1 base short, with 11 bases between. Total RNA, at least 6 micrograms per sample, came from PBMCs. These data were also reused for a study on T cells of mothers and their children.

The sequence was obtained from a boy aged 5-17 years in good health. This chain uses TRBV13 with TRBJ2-5; no clear D. Sequenced material: blood. The CDR3 loop is CASSRLSGQETQYF. DNA for the CDR3: TGTGCCAGCAGCCGGTTATCAGGCCAAGAGACCCAGTACTTC.